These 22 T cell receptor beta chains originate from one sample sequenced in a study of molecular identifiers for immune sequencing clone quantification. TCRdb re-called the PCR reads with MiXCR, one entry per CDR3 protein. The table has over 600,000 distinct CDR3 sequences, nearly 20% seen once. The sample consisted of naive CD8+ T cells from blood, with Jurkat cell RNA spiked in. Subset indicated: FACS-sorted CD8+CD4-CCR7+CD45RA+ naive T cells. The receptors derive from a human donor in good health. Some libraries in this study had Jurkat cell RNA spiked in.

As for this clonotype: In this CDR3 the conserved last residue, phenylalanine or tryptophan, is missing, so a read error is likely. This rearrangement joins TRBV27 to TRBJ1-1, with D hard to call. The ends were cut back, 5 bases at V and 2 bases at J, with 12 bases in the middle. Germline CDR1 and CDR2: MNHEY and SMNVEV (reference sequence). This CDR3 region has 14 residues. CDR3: CASSNNGINTEAFS. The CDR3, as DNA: TGTGCCAGCAGTAATAACGGGATTAACACTGAAGCTTTCTCT.

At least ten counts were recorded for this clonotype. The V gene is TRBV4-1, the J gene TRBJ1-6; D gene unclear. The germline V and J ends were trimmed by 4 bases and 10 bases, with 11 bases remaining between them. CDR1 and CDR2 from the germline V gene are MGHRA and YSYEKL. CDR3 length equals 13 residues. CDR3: CASSLQTESPLHF. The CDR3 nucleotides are TGCGCCAGCAGCCTCCAAACAGAATCACCCCTCCACTTT.

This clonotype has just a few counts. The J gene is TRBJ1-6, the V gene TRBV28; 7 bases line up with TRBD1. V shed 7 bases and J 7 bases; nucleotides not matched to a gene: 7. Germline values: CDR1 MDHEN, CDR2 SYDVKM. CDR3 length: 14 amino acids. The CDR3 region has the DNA TGTGCCAGCACCCACAGGGGAGGAAATTCACCCCTCCACTTT. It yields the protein CASTHRGGNSPLHF.

The CDR3 loop reads CSVVGGRGSSYNEQFF. In nucleotides, the CDR3 is TGCAGCGTTGTCGGGGGTAGGGGGAGCTCCTACAATGAGCAGTTCTTC. The J gene is TRBJ2-1, the V gene TRBV29-1; the D gene could be TRBD1 or TRBD2 (6 bases each). Germline lookup yields CDR1 SQVTM and CDR2 ANQGSEA. Trimming took off 4 bases at V and 0 bases at J, with 16 bases between the two ends. CDR3 length: 16 amino acids.

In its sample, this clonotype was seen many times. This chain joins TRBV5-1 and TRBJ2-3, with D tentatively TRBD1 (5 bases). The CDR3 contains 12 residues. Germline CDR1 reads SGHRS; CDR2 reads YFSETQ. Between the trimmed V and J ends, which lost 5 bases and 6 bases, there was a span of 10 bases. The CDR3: CASRGAGDTQYF. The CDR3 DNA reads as TGCGCCAGCAGAGGGGCCGGGGATACGCAGTATTTT. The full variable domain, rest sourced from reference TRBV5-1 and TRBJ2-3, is KAGVTQTPRYLIKTRGQQVTLSCSPISGHRSVSWYQQTPGQGLQFLFEYFSETQRNKGNFPGRFSGRQFSNSRSEMNVSTLELGDSALYLCASRGAGDTQYFGPGTRLTVL.

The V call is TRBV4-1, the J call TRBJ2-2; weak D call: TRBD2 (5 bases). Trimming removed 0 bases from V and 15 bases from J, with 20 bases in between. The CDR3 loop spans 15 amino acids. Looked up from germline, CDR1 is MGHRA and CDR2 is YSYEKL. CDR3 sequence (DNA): TGCGCCAGCAGCCAAGAAAGTGGAATAGCGTCGATGGTGTTTTTT. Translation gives CASSQESGIASMVFF.

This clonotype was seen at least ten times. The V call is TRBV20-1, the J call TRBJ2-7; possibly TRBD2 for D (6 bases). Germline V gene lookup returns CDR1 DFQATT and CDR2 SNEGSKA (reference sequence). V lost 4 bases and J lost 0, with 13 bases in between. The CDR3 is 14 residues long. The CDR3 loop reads CSAKTSPSSYEQYF. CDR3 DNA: TGCAGTGCTAAGACTAGTCCAAGCTCCTACGAGCAGTACTTC.

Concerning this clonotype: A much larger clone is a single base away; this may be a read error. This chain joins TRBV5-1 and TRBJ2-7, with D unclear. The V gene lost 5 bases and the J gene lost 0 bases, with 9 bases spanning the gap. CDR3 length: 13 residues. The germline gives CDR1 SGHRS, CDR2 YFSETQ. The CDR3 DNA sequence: TGCGCCAGCAGGGTATCGGTCTCCTACGAGCAGTACTTC. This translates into CASRVSVSYEQYF. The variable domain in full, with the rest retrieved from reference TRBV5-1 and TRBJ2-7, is KAGVTQTPRYLIKTRGQQVTLSCSPISGHRSVSWYQQTPGQGLQFLFEYFSETQRNKGNFPGRFSGRQFSNSRSEMNVSTLELGDSALYLCASRVSVSYEQYFGPGTRLTVT.

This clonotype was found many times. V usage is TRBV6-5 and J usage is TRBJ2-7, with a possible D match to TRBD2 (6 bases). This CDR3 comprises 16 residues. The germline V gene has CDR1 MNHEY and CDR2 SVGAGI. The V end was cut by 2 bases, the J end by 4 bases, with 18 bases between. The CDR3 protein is CASSYVYPGASYEQYF. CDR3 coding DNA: TGTGCCAGCAGTTACGTATATCCGGGAGCCTCGTACGAGCAGTACTTC.

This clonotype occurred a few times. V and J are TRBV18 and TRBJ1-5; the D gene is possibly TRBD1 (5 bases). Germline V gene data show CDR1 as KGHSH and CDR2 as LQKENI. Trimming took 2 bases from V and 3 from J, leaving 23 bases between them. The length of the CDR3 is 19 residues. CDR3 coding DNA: TGTGCCAGCTCACCAGCGGGCATAAGGGACGGGCGGTCCAATCAGCCCCAGCATTTT. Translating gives CASSPAGIRDGRSNQPQHF. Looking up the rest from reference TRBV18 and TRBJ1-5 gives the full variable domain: NAGVMQNPRHLVRRRGQEARLRCSPMKGHSHVYWYRQLPEEGLKFMVYLQKENIIDESGMPKERFSAEFPKEGPSILRIQQVVRGDSAAYFCASSPAGIRDGRSNQPQHFGDGTRLSIL.

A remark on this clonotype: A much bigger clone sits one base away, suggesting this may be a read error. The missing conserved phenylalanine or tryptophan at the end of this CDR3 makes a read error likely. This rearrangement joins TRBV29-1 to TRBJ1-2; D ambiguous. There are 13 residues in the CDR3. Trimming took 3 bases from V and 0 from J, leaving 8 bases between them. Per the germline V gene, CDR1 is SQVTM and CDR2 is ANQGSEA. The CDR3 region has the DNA TGCAGCGTTGAGGACGGCCCTAACTATGGCTACACCTAC. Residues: CSVEDGPNYGYTY.

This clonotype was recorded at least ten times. In DNA form, the CDR3 reads TGTGCCAGCAGCTTCTCCAGGGGTCAGGACGAGCAGTACTTC. Its protein product is CASSFSRGQDEQYF. The V and J genes are TRBV7-9 and TRBJ2-7; D may be TRBD1 (6 bases). CDR1 SEHNR and CDR2 FQNEAQ come from the germline V gene (reference sequence). V lost 3 bases to trimming and J lost 5 bases, with 14 bases between them. CDR3 length equals 14 residues.

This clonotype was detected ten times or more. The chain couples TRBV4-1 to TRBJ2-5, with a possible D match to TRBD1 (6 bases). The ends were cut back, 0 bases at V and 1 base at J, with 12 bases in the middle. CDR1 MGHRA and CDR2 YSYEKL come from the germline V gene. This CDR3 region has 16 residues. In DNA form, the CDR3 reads TGCGCCAGCAGCCAAGAACAGGGAACGGCCCAAGAGACCCAGTACTTC. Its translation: CASSQEQGTAQETQYF.

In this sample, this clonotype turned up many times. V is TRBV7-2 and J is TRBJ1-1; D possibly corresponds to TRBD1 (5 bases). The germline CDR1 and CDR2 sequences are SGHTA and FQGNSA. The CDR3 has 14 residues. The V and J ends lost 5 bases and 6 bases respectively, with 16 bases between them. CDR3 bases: TGTGCCAGCAGCGAAATACGGGGCGAGGCTGAAGCTTTCTTT. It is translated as CASSEIRGEAEAFF.

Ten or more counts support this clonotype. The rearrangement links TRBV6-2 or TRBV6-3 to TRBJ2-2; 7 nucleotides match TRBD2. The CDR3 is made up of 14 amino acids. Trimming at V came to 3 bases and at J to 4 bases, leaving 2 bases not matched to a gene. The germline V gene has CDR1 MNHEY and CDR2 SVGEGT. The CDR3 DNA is TGTGCCAGCAGTTATGGCGGGGGCACCGGGGAGCTGTTTTTT. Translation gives CASSYGGGTGELFF.

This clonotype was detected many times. CDR3 coding DNA: TGCAGCGTCGTATATGAGGGGGAGACTAGCACAGATACGCAGTATTTT. Translated, it gives CSVVYEGETSTDTQYF. The rearrangement uses TRBV29-1 and TRBJ2-3; D is perhaps TRBD1 (6 bases). The germline V gene encodes CDR1 SQVTM and CDR2 ANQGSEA. Trimming pared 6 bases from V and 0 bases from J, leaving 19 bases between. The CDR3 totals 16 residues.

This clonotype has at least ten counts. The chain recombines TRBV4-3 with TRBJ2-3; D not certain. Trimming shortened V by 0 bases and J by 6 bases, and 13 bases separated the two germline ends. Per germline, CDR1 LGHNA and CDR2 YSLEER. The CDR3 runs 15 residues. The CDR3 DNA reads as TGCGCCAGCAGCCAAGATCCCGCCCGCTCCGATACGCAGTATTTT. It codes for CASSQDPARSDTQYF.

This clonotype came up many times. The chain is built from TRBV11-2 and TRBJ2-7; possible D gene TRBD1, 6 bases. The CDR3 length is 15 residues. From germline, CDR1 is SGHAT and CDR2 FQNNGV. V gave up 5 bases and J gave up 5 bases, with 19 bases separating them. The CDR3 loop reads CASSSQPGHMDEQYF. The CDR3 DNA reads TGTGCCAGCAGCAGTCAGCCGGGACATATGGACGAGCAGTACTTC.

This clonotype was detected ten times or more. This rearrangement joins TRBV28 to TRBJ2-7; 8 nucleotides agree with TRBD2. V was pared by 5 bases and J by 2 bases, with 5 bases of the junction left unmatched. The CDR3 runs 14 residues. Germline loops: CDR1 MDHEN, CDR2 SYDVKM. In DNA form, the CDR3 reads TGTGCCAGCAGTCCGATAGCGGGGCCCTACGAGCAGTACTTC. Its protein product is CASSPIAGPYEQYF.

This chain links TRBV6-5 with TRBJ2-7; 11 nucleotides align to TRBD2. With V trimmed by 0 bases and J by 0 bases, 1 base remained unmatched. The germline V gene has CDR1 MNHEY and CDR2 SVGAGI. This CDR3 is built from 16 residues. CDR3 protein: CASSYSGTSGSYEQYF. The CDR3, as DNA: TGTGCCAGCAGTTACTCGGGGACTAGCGGCTCCTACGAGCAGTACTTC.

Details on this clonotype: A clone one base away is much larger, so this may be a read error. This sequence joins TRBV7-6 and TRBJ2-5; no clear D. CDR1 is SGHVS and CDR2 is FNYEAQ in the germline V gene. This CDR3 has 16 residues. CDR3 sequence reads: CASSLSIPEHQGTQYF. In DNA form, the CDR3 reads TGTGCCAGCAGCTTATCAATCCCAGAGCACCAAGGGACCCAGTACTTC.

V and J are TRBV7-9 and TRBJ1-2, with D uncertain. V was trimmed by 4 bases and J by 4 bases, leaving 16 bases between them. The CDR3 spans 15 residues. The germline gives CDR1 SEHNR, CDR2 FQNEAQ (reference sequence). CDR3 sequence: CASSSTGRTSYGYTF. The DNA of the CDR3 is TGTGCCAGCAGCTCTACCGGGAGAACTAGCTATGGCTACACCTTC.